This TCR beta chain was sequenced for a study of immune characterization of retroperitoneal liposarcoma. TCRdb reprocessed the PCR reads with MiXCR, giving one entry per CDR3 protein. The sample has fewer than 2,500 distinct CDR3 sequences; roughly half are singletons. The CDR3 has 13 amino acids. Germline-derived CDR1 and CDR2 are MNHNS and SASEGT. V lost 7 bases and J lost 12, with 21 bases in between. The TCR originated in a female donor with retroperitoneal liposarcoma. This chain joins TRBV6-1 and TRBJ1-1, with D maybe TRBD1 (5 bases). Sequencing was done on a sample of tumor tissue. CDR3: CASTEARGRSPFF. In DNA form, the CDR3 reads TGTGCCAGCACCGAAGCACGGGGACGGAGTCCTTTCTTT.